A single sample gave rise to the 7 T cell receptor beta chains below, sequenced in a study of cytomegalovirus exposure and HLA in healthy donors. Primers: 60 Vbeta forward and 13 Jbeta reverse. TCRdb keeps only in-frame clones here, not all; method: immunoSEQ multiplex PCR. The sample contains around 150,000 clones, roughly 74% of which appear only once. Material for sequencing was PBMCs. The receptors come from a male donor in good health and CMV-seronegative.

The chain couples TRBV10-3 to TRBJ1-1; a possible D gene is TRBD1 (5 bases). This CDR3 has 16 residues. Germline V CDR1 and CDR2: ENHRY, SYGVKD. The germline V and J ends were trimmed by 0 bases and 4 bases, with 15 bases remaining between them. CDR3 sequence reads: CAISESNRDWGTEAFF. CDR3 sequence (DNA): TGTGCCATCAGTGAGTCTAACCGGGACTGGGGCACTGAAGCTTTCTTT.

The chain joins TRBV2 to TRBJ1-1; tentatively, D is TRBD1 (5 bases). The CDR3 is 16 amino acids. V was cut by 10 bases and J by 1 base, with 22 bases left in between. CDR1 SNHLY and CDR2 FYNNEI come from the germline V gene. CDR3 amino acids: CANRHQGLLQNTEAFF. The CDR3 bases are TGTGCCAACAGACACCAGGGACTTCTCCAGAACACTGAAGCTTTCTTT.

The rearrangement uses TRBV15 and TRBJ2-3, with a possible D match to TRBD1 (6 bases). CDR1 is LNHNV, CDR2 YYDKDF, per germline (reference sequence). V lost 3 bases and J 0 bases, leaving 7 bases between the germline ends. There are 14 residues in the CDR3. The CDR3 region has the DNA TGTGCCACCAGCAGGGGACAAAGCACAGATACGCAGTATTTT. Residues: CATSRGQSTDTQYF.

This sequence joins TRBV9 and TRBJ2-3; 9 bases agree with TRBD1. Germline loops: CDR1 SGDLS, CDR2 YYNGEE. The V segment lost 3 bases and the J segment 4 bases; nucleotides outside the gene matches: 12. This CDR3 region has 17 residues. The chain's CDR3 is CASSDPGGQGPPDTQYF. The CDR3 DNA sequence: TGTGCCAGCAGCGACCCGGGGGGACAGGGTCCCCCAGATACGCAGTATTTT.

This chain uses TRBV9 with TRBJ2-3; 14 bases map to TRBD2. CDR1 is SGDLS and CDR2 is YYNGEE in the germline V gene. This CDR3 spans 18 amino acids. V lost 0 bases and J lost 5; bases outside the gene matches: 8. CDR3 sequence reads: CASSVVGGGTSGGDTQYF. CDR3 nucleotide sequence: TGTGCCAGCAGCGTAGTAGGCGGGGGGACTAGCGGGGGAGATACGCAGTATTTT.

Only a few counts were recorded for this clone. CDR3 nucleotides: TGTGCCAGCCAGGGGAACACTGAAGCTTTCTTT. Its protein product is CASQGNTEAFF. This chain uses TRBV27 with TRBJ1-1, with D possibly TRBD1 on 5 matching bases. Germline CDR1 and CDR2: MNHEY and SMNVEV (reference sequence). The CDR3 covers 11 residues. V was pared by 8 bases and J by 1 base, with 5 bases between.

This chain links TRBV19 with TRBJ1-1; 8 nucleotides match TRBD1. Germline loops: CDR1 LNHDA, CDR2 SQIVND (reference sequence). The CDR3 has 16 amino acids. J lost 3 bases, V lost 3 bases, and 9 bases had no gene match. The chain's CDR3 is CASSMRKDRADTEAFF. DNA for the CDR3: TGTGCCAGTAGTATGAGGAAGGACAGGGCGGACACTGAAGCTTTCTTT.